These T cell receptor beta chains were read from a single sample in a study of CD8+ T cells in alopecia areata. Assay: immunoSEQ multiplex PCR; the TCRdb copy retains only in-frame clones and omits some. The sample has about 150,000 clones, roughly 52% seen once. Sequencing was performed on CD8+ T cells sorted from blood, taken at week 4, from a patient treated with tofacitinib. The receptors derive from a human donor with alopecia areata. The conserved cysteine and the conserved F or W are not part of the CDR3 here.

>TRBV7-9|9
ARGLGNEQF
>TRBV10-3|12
AISRPDQSYGYT
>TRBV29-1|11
SVEGDSNEKLF
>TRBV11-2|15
ASSTSRASGGDETQY
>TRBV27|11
ATLEGDGHEQF
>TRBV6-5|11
ASRAGGLGEQY
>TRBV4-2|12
ASSQDGLSYEQY
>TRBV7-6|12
ASSLGGANYGYT
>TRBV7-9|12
ASSLGFGEETQY
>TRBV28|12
ASSWTGGTGELF
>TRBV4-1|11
ASSSAPGYEQY
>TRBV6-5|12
ASSHDSPLYEQY
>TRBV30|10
AWRQGNTEAF
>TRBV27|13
ASSFSGARTYEQY
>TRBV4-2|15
ASSQMDGVGNYNEQF
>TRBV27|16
ASSRLGGAPSKADTQY
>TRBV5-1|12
ASSLAGVGTEAF
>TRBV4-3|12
ASSLDSQNSPLH
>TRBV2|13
ASNSQDRVDYGYT
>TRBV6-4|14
ASSYSPDRGTDTQY
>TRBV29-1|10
SVEERGYEQF
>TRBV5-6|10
ASSWGSHEQF
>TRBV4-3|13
ASSQLTGGRETQY
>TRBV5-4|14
ASSPDQGASRNEQF
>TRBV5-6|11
ASSLNSFYEQY
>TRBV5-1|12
ASSPRGSGNTIY
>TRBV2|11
ASILNWGNEQF
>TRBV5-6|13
ASRYSAEGDETQY
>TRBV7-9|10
ASSDDTDTQY
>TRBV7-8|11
ASSYPSGAAQF
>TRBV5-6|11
ASSLADSQGAF
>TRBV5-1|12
ASSGSGTDYGYT
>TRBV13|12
ASSPDRVSGGYT
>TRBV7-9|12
ASSLEATPYEQY
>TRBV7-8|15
ASSSLAGEGTKNIQY
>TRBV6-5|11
ASSYSWGNEAF
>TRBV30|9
AWSVGNEQF
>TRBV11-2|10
ASSLGGWEPF
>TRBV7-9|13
ASSSLTGTVYEQY
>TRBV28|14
ASSLPHRVINTEAF
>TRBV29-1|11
SVGVALQETQY
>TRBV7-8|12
ASSYSELNTEAF
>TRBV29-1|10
SDTTGPYGYT
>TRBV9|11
ASRDRGSDTQY
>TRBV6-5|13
ASSLDRYSNQPQH
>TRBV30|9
AWSETYEQY